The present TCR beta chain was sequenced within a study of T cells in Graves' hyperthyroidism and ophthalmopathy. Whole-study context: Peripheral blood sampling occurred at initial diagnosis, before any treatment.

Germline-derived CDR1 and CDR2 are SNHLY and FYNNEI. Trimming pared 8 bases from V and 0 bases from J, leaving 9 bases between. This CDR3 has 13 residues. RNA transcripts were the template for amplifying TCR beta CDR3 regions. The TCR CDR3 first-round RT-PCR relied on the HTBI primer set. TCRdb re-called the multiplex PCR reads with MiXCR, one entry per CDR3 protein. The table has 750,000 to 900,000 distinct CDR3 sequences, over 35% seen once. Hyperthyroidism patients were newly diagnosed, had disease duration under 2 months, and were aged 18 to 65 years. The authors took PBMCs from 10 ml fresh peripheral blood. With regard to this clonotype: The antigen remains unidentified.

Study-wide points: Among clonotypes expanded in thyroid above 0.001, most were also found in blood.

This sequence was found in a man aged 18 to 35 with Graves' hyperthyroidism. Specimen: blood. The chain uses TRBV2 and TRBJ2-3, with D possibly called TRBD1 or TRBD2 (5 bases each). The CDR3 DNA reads TGTGCCAGCCGCAGGGACAGCACAGATACGCAGTATTTT. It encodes CASRRDSTDTQYF.